This T cell receptor (beta chain) was obtained from a study of CD8+ T cells in alopecia areata. The CDR3 loop spans 13 amino acids. Germline V gene sequence: CDR1 LGHNA, CDR2 YSLEER. Losses at the gene ends were 4 bases for V and 8 bases for J; bases not matched to a gene: 3. Sorting of CD4+ and CD8+ T cells was performed on PBMCs. The sequencing template was cDNA reverse transcribed from extracted RNA. Sequencing was performed with immunoSEQ multiplex PCR; in TCRdb, only in-frame clones are kept and a portion is missing. The table has more than 200,000 clones, approximately 61% seen once. The material was CD4+ T cells sorted from blood, obtained at week 0. This receptor was obtained from a human donor with alopecia areata. The chain uses TRBV4-3 and TRBJ2-1, with 9 bases matching TRBD1. CDR3 bases: TGCGCCAGCAGCCCGGACAGGGGTGATGAGCAGTTCTTC. As protein: CASSPDRGDEQFF.